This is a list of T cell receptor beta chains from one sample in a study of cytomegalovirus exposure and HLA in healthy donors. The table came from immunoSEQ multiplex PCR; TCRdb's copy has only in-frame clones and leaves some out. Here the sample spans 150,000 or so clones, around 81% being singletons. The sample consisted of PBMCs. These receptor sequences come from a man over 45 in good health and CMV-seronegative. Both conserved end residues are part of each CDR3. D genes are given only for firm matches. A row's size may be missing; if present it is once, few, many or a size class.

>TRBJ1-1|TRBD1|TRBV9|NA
TGTGCCAGCAGCGCCTCGGACAGGGAGAAAACTGAAGCTTTCTTT
CASSASDREKTEAFF
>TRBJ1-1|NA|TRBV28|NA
TGTGTGACTCACCACATGAACACTGAAGCTTTCTTT
CVTHHMNTEAFF
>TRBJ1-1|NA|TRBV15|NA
TGTGCCACCGGGCCGGGGAAAACGCGGGACACTGAAGCTTTCTTT
CATGPGKTRDTEAFF
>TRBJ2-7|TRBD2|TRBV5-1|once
TGCGCCAGCAGCTTGGGGCTAGCGGTAGGTTACGAGCAGTACTTC
CASSLGLAVGYEQYF
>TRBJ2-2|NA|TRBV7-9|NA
TGTGCCAGCAGCTTGGCCCCGAACACCGGGGAGCTGTTTTTT
CASSLAPNTGELFF
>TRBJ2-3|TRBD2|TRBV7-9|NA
TGTGCCAGCAGCTTAGGGACTAGCGGGACTTCCCGCACAGATACGCAGTATTTT
CASSLGTSGTSRTDTQYF
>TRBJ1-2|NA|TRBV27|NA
TGTGCCAGCAGAGACCGAACAGGCCGTTCGAATGGCTACACCTTC
CASRDRTGRSNGYTF
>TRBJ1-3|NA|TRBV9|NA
TGTGCCAGCAGCCCTCGACAGGACACAGCCTCTGGAAACACCATATATTTT
CASSPRQDTASGNTIYF
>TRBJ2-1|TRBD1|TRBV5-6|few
TGTGCCAGCAGCACCGGGACAGGGGCCAATGAGCAGTTCTTC
CASSTGTGANEQFF
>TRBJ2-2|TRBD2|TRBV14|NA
TGTGCCAGCGGACCTCTGTGGTTGGCGGGAGTTTCCGGGGAGCTGTTTTTT
CASGPLWLAGVSGELFF
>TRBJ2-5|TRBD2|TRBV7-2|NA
TGTGCCAGCAGCTTGAGACTAGCGGGCGTACAGACCCAGTACTTC
CASSLRLAGVQTQYF
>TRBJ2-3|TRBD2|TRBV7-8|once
TGTGCCAGCAGCTTATATATGAGACTAGCGGAGCCCCCAGATCAGTATTTT
CASSLYMRLAEPPDQYF
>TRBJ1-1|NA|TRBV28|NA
TGTGCCAGCACGTGGGGAGGGGGTAACACTGAAGCTTTCTTT
CASTWGGGNTEAFF
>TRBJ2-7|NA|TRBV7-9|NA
TGTGCCAGCAGCAGAAAAGGGGGAAACGTCTACGAGCAGTACTTC
CASSRKGGNVYEQYF
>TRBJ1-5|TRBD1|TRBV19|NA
TGTGCCAGTAGACGGACAGGGGGAACGAGCAATCAGCCCCAGCATTTT
CASRRTGGTSNQPQHF
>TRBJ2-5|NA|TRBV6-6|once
TGTGCCAGCAGCCCCCGGACAGTCAAAGAGACCCAGTACTTC
CASSPRTVKETQYF
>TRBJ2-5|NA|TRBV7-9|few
TGTGCCAGCAGCTTAAGCAGGGTAACCCAAGAGACCCAGTACTTC
CASSLSRVTQETQYF
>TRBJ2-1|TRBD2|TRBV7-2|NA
TGTGCCAGCAGCCCCCGTTGGGGGGGGTATGAGCAGTTCTTC
CASSPRWGGYEQFF
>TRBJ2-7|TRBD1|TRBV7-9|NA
TGTGCCAGCAGCCACGACAGGGCTTACTACGAGCAGTACTTC
CASSHDRAYYEQYF
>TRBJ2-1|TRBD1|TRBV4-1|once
TGCGCCAGCAGCCAAGCAGGGGGCCAGAAGGCCTACAATGAGCAGTTCTTC
CASSQAGGQKAYNEQFF
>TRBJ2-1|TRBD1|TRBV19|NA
TGTGCCAGTAGACCCTCCAGGGGGCTCAATGAGCAGTTCTTC
CASRPSRGLNEQFF
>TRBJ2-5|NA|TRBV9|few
TGTGCCAGCAGCGTACGGGCAGGGGCGGATTTACAAGAGACCCAGTACTTC
CASSVRAGADLQETQYF
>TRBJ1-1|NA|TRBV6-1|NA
TGTGCCAGCAGGCCCCCATGGGGGCTGAACACTGAAGCTTTCTTT
CASRPPWGLNTEAFF
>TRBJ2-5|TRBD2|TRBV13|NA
TGTGCCAGCAGCTTAGTATTGCGGGAGGGCCGAGAGACCCAGTACTTC
CASSLVLREGRETQYF
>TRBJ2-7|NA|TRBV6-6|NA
TGTGCCAGCACCGAAACCAAACACTACGAGCAGTACTTC
CASTETKHYEQYF
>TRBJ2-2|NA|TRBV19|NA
TGTGCCAGTAAGCTACAGGGAATTAACACCGGGGAGCTGTTTTTT
CASKLQGINTGELFF